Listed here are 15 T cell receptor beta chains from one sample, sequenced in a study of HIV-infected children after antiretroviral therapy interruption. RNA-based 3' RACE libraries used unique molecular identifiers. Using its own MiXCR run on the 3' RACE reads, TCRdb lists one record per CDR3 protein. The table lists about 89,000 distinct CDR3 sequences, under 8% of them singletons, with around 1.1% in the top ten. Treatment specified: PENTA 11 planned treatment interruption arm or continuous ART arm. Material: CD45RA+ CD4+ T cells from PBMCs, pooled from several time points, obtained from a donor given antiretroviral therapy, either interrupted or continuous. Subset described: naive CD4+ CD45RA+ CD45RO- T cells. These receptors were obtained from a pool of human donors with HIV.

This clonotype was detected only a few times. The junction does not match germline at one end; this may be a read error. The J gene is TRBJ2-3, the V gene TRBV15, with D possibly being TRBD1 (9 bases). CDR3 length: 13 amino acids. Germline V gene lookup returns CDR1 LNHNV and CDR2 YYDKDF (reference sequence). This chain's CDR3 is CASGTGCAETLYF. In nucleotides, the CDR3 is TGTGCTAGCGGGACAGGGTGTGCAGAAACGCTGTATTTT. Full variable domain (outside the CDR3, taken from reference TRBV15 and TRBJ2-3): DAMVIQNPRYQVTQFGKPVTLSCSQTLNHNVMYWYQQKSSQAPKLLFHYYDKDFNNEADTPDNFQSRRPNTSFCFLDIRSPGLGDTAMYLCASGTGCAETLYFGPGTRLTVL.

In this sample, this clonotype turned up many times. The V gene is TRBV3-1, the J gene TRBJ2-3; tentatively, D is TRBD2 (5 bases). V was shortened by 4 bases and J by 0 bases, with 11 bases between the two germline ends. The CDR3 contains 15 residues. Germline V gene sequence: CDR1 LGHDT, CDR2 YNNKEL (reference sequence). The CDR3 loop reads CASSRKPGSTDTQYF. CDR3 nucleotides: TGTGCCAGCAGCCGGAAACCGGGAAGCACAGATACGCAGTATTTT.

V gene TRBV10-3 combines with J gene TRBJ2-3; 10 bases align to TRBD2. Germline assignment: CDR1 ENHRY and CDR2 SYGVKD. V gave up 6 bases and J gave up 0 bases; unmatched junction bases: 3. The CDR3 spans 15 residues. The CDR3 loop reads CAISRTSGSTDTQYF. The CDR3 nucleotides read TGTGCCATCAGCCGGACTAGCGGTAGCACAGATACGCAGTATTTT.

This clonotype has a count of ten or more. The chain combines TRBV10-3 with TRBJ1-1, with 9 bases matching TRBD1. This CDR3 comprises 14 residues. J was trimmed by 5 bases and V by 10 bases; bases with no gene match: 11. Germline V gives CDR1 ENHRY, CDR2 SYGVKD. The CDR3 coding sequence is TGTGCCACCCAGCCGGGACAGGGCGTGACTGAAGCTTTCTTT. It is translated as CATQPGQGVTEAFF.

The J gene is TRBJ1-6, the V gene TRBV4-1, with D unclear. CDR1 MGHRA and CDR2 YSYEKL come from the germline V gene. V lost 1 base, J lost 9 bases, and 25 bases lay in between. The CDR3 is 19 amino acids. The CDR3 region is CASSQVSAGLPSRISPLHF. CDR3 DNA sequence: TGCGCCAGCAGCCAAGTCTCGGCAGGCCTACCCTCCCGGATTTCACCCCTCCACTTT.

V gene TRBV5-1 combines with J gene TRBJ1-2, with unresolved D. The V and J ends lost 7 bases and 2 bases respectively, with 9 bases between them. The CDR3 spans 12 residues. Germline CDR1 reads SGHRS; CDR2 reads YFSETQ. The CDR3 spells CASSTTNYGYTF. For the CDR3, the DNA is TGCGCCAGCTCCACAACCAACTATGGCTACACCTTC.

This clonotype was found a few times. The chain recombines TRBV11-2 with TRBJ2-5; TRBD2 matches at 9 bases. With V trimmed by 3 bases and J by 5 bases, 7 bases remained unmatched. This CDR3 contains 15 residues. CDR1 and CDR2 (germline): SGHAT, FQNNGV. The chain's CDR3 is CASSFPRGGPETQYF. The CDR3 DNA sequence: TGTGCCAGCAGCTTTCCGCGGGGGGGCCCCGAGACCCAGTACTTC.

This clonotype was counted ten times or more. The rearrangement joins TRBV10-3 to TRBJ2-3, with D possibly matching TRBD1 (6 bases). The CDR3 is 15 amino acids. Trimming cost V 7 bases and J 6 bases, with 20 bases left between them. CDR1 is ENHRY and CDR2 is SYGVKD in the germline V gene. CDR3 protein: CAIIPELGAPDTQYF. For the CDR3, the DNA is TGTGCCATCATCCCCGAGTTGGGGGCCCCCGATACGCAGTATTTT.

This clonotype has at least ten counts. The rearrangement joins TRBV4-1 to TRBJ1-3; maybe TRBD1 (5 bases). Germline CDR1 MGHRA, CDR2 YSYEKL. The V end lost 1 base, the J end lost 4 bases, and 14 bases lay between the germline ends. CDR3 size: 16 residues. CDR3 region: CASSQVLGLRGNTIYF. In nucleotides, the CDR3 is TGCGCCAGCAGCCAAGTCCTGGGACTCCGAGGAAACACCATATATTTT.

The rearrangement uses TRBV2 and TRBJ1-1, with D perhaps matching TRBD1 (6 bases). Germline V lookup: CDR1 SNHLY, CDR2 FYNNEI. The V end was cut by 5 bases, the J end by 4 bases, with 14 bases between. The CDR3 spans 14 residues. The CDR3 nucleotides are TGTGCCAGCAGTCCCCAGGGGCGAGGCACTGAAGCTTTCTTT. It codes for CASSPQGRGTEAFF. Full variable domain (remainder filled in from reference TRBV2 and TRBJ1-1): EPEVTQTPSHQVTQMGQEVILRCVPISNHLYFYWYRQILGQKVEFLVSFYNNEISEKSEIFDDQFSVERPDGSNFTLKIRSTKLEDSAMYFCASSPQGRGTEAFFGQGTRLTVV.

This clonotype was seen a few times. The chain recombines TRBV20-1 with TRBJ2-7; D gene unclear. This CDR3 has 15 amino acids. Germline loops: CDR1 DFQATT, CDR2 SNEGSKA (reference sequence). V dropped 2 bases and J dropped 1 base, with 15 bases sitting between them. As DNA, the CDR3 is TGCAGTGCTAGACGCTGGGCGACTGATTCCTACGAGCAGTACTTC. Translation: CSARRWATDSYEQYF.

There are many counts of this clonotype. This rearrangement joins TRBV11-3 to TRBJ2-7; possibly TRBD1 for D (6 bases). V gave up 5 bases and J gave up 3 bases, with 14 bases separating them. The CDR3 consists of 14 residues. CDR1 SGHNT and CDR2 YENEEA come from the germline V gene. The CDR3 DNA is TGTGCCAGCAGCCCTAGGTTACAGGGCTACGAGCAGTACTTC. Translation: CASSPRLQGYEQYF.

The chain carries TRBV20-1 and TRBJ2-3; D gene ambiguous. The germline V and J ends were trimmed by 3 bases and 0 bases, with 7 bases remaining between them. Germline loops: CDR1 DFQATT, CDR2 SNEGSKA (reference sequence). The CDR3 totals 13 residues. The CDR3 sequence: CSARPPSTDTQYF. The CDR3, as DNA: TGCAGTGCTAGGCCCCCCAGCACAGATACGCAGTATTTT.

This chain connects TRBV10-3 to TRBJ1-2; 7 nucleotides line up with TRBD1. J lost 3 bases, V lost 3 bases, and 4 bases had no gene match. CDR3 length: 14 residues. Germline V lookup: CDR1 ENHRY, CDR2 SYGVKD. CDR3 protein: CAISDPDRHYGYTF. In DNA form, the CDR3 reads TGTGCCATCAGTGACCCGGACAGGCACTATGGCTACACCTTC.

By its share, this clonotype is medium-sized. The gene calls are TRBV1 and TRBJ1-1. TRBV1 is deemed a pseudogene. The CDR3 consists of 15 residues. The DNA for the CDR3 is TGCACCAGCAGCCAAGATCAGAAGGCGAACACTGAAGCTTTCTTT. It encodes CTSSQDQKANTEAFF.